The 9 T cell receptor beta chains listed next were all sequenced from one sample in a study of blood T cell repertoires in COVID-19. Using immunoSEQ multiplex PCR, the repertoire was profiled, and TCRdb retains in-frame clones only, with some absent. This sample carries approximately 220,000 clones, 85% to 90% of them seen once, and the ten largest clones take approximately 4.3%. Sequencing used PBMCs or T cells enriched from blood (not recorded which). Receptors originate from a woman in her 30s with acute COVID-19.

This clone was counted only a few times. This sequence joins TRBV5-8 and TRBJ1-2; D remains unclear. Trimming removed 4 bases from V and 1 base from J, with 11 bases in between. This CDR3 region has 14 residues. Germline values: CDR1 SGHTS, CDR2 YDEGEE. The CDR3 DNA is TGTGCCAGCAGCCCCCGCCGGGGTAACTATGGCTACACCTTC. Translated: CASSPRRGNYGYTF.

The gene calls are TRBV7-9 and TRBJ2-3, with TRBD2 identical over 8 bases. Germline-derived CDR1 and CDR2 are SEHNR and FQNEAQ (reference sequence). J was trimmed by 1 base and V by 0 bases; bases with no gene match: 6. There are 17 residues in the CDR3. CDR3 DNA: TGTGCCAGCAGCTTAGCTCTGCATAGCGGGGGCACAGATACGCAGTATTTT. Translating it yields CASSLALHSGGTDTQYF.

The V gene is TRBV9, the J gene TRBJ1-3, with TRBD1 as a possible D gene (5 bases). Per germline, CDR1 SGDLS and CDR2 YYNGEE. The CDR3 covers 15 residues. Trimming pared 4 bases from V and 1 base from J, leaving 12 bases between. The CDR3 here is CASSPGPASGNTIYF. The CDR3 nucleotides are TGTGCCAGCAGCCCAGGGCCTGCTTCTGGAAACACCATATATTTT. The variable domain in full, completed from reference TRBV9 and TRBJ1-3, reads DSGVTQTPKHLITATGQRVTLRCSPRSGDLSVYWYQQSLDQGLQFLIQYYNGEERAKGNILERFSAQQFPDLHSELNLSSLELGDSALYFCASSPGPASGNTIYFGEGSWLTVV.

J is TRBJ1-3 and V is TRBV11-2; 9 bases line up with TRBD1. CDR3 length equals 16 residues. The ends lost 3 bases at V and 2 bases at J; junction bases unmatched: 5. Per the germline V gene, CDR1 is SGHAT and CDR2 is FQNNGV. In DNA form, the CDR3 reads TGTGCCAGCAGCTTTTTCCGACAGGGGGCTGGAAACACCATATATTTT. Its translation is CASSFFRQGAGNTIYF.

The genes are TRBV16 and TRBJ2-3; TRBD2 matches at 10 bases. The CDR3 has 15 residues. V shed 4 bases, J shed 3 bases, and the junction held 4 bases outside the gene matches. Germline V lookup: CDR1 KGHSY, CDR2 FQNENV. The CDR3 loop reads CASSLTSGATDTQYF. As DNA, the CDR3 is TGTGCCAGCAGCCTTACTAGCGGGGCTACAGATACGCAGTATTTT.

The chain links TRBV19 to TRBJ2-7; 8 nucleotides match TRBD1. The CDR3 runs 13 residues. From germline, CDR1 is LNHDA and CDR2 SQIVND (reference sequence). With 4 bases clipped from V and 4 bases from J, the junction kept 3 bases outside the gene matches. DNA for the CDR3: TGTGCCAGTAGTACCACAGGGGGTTACGAGCAGTACTTC. Protein sequence: CASSTTGGYEQYF.

The chain has TRBV19 and TRBJ2-2; TRBD1 agrees at 10 bases. CDR3 length: 20 residues. V lost 2 bases, J lost 0 bases, and 12 bases stayed unmatched. Germline CDR1 and CDR2: LNHDA and SQIVND (reference sequence). CDR3 protein: CASSIRVGQGLTANTGELFF. CDR3 coding DNA: TGTGCCAGTAGTATAAGGGTGGGACAGGGGTTAACAGCGAACACCGGGGAGCTGTTTTTT. The variable domain in full, with the rest retrieved from reference TRBV19 and TRBJ2-2, is DGGITQSPKYLFRKEGQNVTLSCEQNLNHDAMYWYRQDPGQGLRLIYYSQIVNDFQKGDIAEGYSVSREKKESFPLTVTSAQKNPTAFYLCASSIRVGQGLTANTGELFFGEGSRLTVL.

V is TRBV2 and J is TRBJ2-7; D is perhaps TRBD1 (6 bases). This CDR3 is 11 amino acids long. The germline V and J ends were trimmed by 4 bases and 10 bases, with 11 bases remaining between them. Germline V gives CDR1 SNHLY, CDR2 FYNNEI. The CDR3 DNA follows: TGTGCCAGCAGTGCCGACAGGCTACAGTACTTC. Its protein product is CASSADRLQYF.

J is TRBJ2-2 and V is TRBV9, with D tentatively TRBD1 (6 bases). CDR1 SGDLS and CDR2 YYNGEE come from the germline V gene. Trimming left V 3 bases short and J 2 bases short, with 17 bases between. This CDR3 is built from 17 residues. DNA for the CDR3: TGTGCCAGCAGCGCCAGGGGTGGGGGCCCAAACACCGGGGAGCTGTTTTTT. Its protein product is CASSARGGGPNTGELFF.